This T cell receptor beta chain was observed in a study of control samples from healthy donors and cancer patients. Germline V gene data show CDR1 as SGHNT and CDR2 as YYREEE (reference sequence). The CDR3 is made up of 17 amino acids. The V gene end was trimmed by 0 bases and the J gene end by 2 bases; junction bases not matched to a gene: 8. The assay was immunoSEQ multiplex PCR, and TCRdb's table has in-frame clones only and misses some. Of some 99,000 clones in the sample, about 89% were seen once. This sequence was found in a woman in her forties or fifties in good health. Sample: blood. This chain joins TRBV5-4 and TRBJ2-5, with 9 bases matching TRBD2. CDR3 in amino acids: CASSLVRLAEIQETQYF. The CDR3 nucleotides are TGTGCCAGCAGCTTGGTCAGACTAGCGGAGATACAAGAGACCCAGTACTTC.